The 8 T cell receptor beta chains below were found in one sample sequenced in a study of OX40 agonist ivuxolimab in advanced cancers. Here immunoSEQ multiplex PCR was the method, and the copy in TCRdb shows in-frame clones only, minus some. The sample has roughly 86,000 clones; roughly 85% are singletons. This material consisted of CD4+ or CD8+ T cells sorted from blood, taken in a trial of the OX40 agonist ivuxolimab. These receptor sequences come from an adult with an advanced solid tumor such as melanoma, head and neck, liver or kidney cancer.

CDR3 nucleotides: TGTGCCAGTCAGACCGCGAACACCGGGGAGCTGTTTTTT. The encoded protein is CASQTANTGELFF. V and J are TRBV19 and TRBJ2-2, with D unclear. The length of the CDR3 is 13 residues. V lost 8 bases and J 0 bases, leaving 7 bases between the germline ends. The V gene's germline CDR1 is LNHDA and CDR2 SQIVND (reference sequence).

The chain employs TRBV30 and TRBJ2-3; perhaps D is TRBD1 or TRBD2 (5 bases each). The CDR3 extends over 13 amino acids. Per the germline V gene, CDR1 is GTSNPN and CDR2 is SVGIG (reference sequence). CDR3 bases: TGTGCACTCCTCCGGGACCAAGCGGATACGCAGTATTTT. Its protein product is CALLRDQADTQYF. Supplemented by reference TRBV30 and TRBJ2-3, the full variable domain reads SQTIHQWPATLVQPVGSPLSLECTVEGTSNPNLYWYRQAAGRGLQLLFYSVGIGQISSEVPQNLSASRPQDRQFILSSKKLLLSDSGFYLCALLRDQADTQYFGPGTRLTVL.

The V gene is TRBV18, the J gene TRBJ1-4; unclear D gene. Germline-derived CDR1 and CDR2 are KGHSH and LQKENI. Trimming removed 3 bases from V and 8 bases from J, with 13 bases in between. The CDR3 is made up of 14 amino acids. CDR3 sequence (DNA): TGTGCCAGCTCACCCTCGAAAGGTATAGAAAAACTGTTTTTT. Amino acid sequence: CASSPSKGIEKLFF.

This clone was observed a single time. The chain recombines TRBV28 with TRBJ1-5; D uncertain. The CDR3 is 16 residues long. V gave up 5 bases and J gave up 4 bases, with 18 bases separating them. The germline V gene has CDR1 MDHEN and CDR2 SYDVKM. CDR3: CASSPSEAGGNQPQHF. The DNA of the CDR3 is TGTGCCAGCAGTCCGTCCGAGGCAGGAGGGAATCAGCCCCAGCATTTT.

The rearrangement uses TRBV21-1 and TRBJ2-1; the table's D call, TRBD1, was not checked against the DNA. TRBV21-1 is marked as a pseudogene. The CDR3 totals 19 residues. In DNA form, the CDR3 reads TGTGCCAGCAGCAAAGAGGTTCACAGGTTCACCGGAAGGTACAATGAGCAGTTCTTC. It specifies CASSKEVHRFTGRYNEQFF.

The gene calls are TRBV5-1 and TRBJ1-4; D gene uncertain. CDR1 is SGHRS, CDR2 YFSETQ, per germline. V lost 2 bases to trimming and J lost 8 bases, with 7 bases between them. CDR3 size: 12 residues. Here the CDR3 DNA reads TGCGCCAGCAGCTTAAATGGGGAAAAACTGTTTTTT. Protein sequence: CASSLNGEKLFF. The whole variable domain, filled in from reference TRBV5-1 and TRBJ1-4, reads KAGVTQTPRYLIKTRGQQVTLSCSPISGHRSVSWYQQTPGQGLQFLFEYFSETQRNKGNFPGRFSGRQFSNSRSEMNVSTLELGDSALYLCASSLNGEKLFFGSGTQLSVL.

Only one count was recorded for this clone. This chain joins TRBV5-1 and TRBJ2-6; 9 bases are shared with TRBD1. The CDR3 totals 19 residues. CDR1 is SGHRS and CDR2 is YFSETQ in the germline V gene. Trimming took 0 bases from V and 0 from J; bases not matched to a gene: 7. CDR3 DNA: TGCGCCAGCAGCTTGGTAGGACAGGGGACCTTCTCTGGGGCCAACGTCCTGACTTTC. Translated, it gives CASSLVGQGTFSGANVLTF.

The chain employs TRBV18 and TRBJ1-6, with 7 bases matching TRBD1. Germline CDR1 KGHSH, CDR2 LQKENI. V lost 5 bases and J lost 0; bases outside the gene matches: 4. CDR3 size: 16 residues. This CDR3 is CASSDDRASYNSPLHF. The CDR3 DNA follows: TGTGCCAGCTCAGACGACAGGGCCTCCTATAATTCACCCCTCCACTTT.